One sample yielded the 18 T cell receptor beta chains listed below, sequenced in a study of OX40 agonist ivuxolimab in advanced cancers. Repertoires were generated with immunoSEQ multiplex PCR, while TCRdb's copy carries only in-frame clones and drops some. The sample contains about 60,000 clones, roughly four fifths of which appear only once. This specimen consisted of CD4+ or CD8+ T cells sorted from blood, obtained in a trial of the OX40 agonist ivuxolimab. These receptors came from an adult with an advanced solid tumor such as melanoma, head and neck, liver or kidney cancer.

The chain joins TRBV7-9 to TRBJ1-2; D not resolved. Germline V CDR1 and CDR2: SEHNR, FQNEAQ (reference sequence). Trimming cost V 1 base and J 4 bases, with 13 bases left between them. This CDR3 has 15 amino acids. CDR3 region: CASSLGDRRSYGYTF. CDR3 nucleotide sequence: TGTGCCAGCAGCTTAGGTGACCGCCGGAGCTATGGCTACACCTTC.

This chain connects TRBV6-1 to TRBJ1-5, with a weak D call TRBD1 (6 bases). CDR3 length equals 15 residues. Germline-derived CDR1 and CDR2 are MNHNS and SASEGT. V shed 6 bases and J shed 0 bases, with 12 bases lying between them. Here the CDR3 DNA reads TGTGCCAGCAGCGCGACAGGCGTTAGCAATCAGCCCCAGCATTTT. Its protein is CASSATGVSNQPQHF.

The gene calls are TRBV11-2 and TRBJ1-1; tentative D call: TRBD1 (5 bases). This CDR3 has 15 amino acids. Germline assignment: CDR1 SGHAT and CDR2 FQNNGV. Trimming cost V 3 bases and J 2 bases, with 13 bases left between them. CDR3 protein: CASSFKGLINTEAFF. In DNA form, the CDR3 reads TGTGCCAGCAGCTTCAAGGGACTGATAAACACTGAAGCTTTCTTT.

V is TRBV6-4 and J is TRBJ1-1; 7 positions match TRBD1. Germline V gene data show CDR1 as MRHNA and CDR2 as SNTAGT. The trim removed 7 bases at V and 5 bases at J, leaving 10 bases unmatched. The CDR3 runs to 14 residues. The CDR3 DNA is TGTGCCAGCAAGTCCGGGACAGAAGGTACTGAAGCTTTCTTT. This codes for CASKSGTEGTEAFF.

The CDR3 spells CASSPSQDGTEAFF. In DNA, the CDR3 is TGTGCCAGCTCACCATCGCAGGATGGGACTGAAGCTTTCTTT. V gene TRBV18 combines with J gene TRBJ1-1; no reliable D call. Germline V gene sequence: CDR1 KGHSH, CDR2 LQKENI. V was cut by 2 bases and J by 5 bases, with 12 bases left in between. The CDR3 runs to 14 residues.

The V and J genes are TRBV5-6 and TRBJ2-5; 7 nucleotides match TRBD1. The germline V gene encodes CDR1 SGHDT and CDR2 YYEEEE. The V and J ends lost 4 bases and 0 bases, in that order; junction bases with no gene match: 15. CDR3 size: 18 residues. The CDR3 nucleotides are TGTGCCAGCAGCAAGGGGGCTTCGGGACAAGTGTACCAAGAGACCCAGTACTTC. Translated: CASSKGASGQVYQETQYF.

The chain uses TRBV28 and TRBJ2-7; D may be TRBD2 (6 bases). The CDR3 is made up of 14 amino acids. The germline V gene has CDR1 MDHEN and CDR2 SYDVKM. V lost 6 bases to trimming and J lost 0 bases, with 12 bases between them. DNA of the CDR3: TGTGCCAGCAGGACGGGACTCTCCTCCTACGAGCAGTACTTC. Its protein product is CASRTGLSSYEQYF.

This chain links TRBV12-2 with TRBJ2-3; the table gives TRBD2 as D, unverified against the DNA. TRBV12-2 is flagged as a pseudogene. CDR3 length: 17 residues. The CDR3, as DNA: TGTGCAAGTCGCTTAGTTATTAATAGCGGAGAGATAGATACGCAGTATTTT. Residues: CASRLVINSGEIDTQYF.

The chain employs TRBV30 and TRBJ2-7, with 8 bases that match TRBD2. V shed 3 bases and J 4 bases; nucleotides not matched to a gene: 11. Germline V gives CDR1 GTSNPN, CDR2 SVGIG (reference sequence). There are 15 residues in the CDR3. The CDR3 nucleotides read TGTGCCTGGAGCCAGGGGATTAGCGGGACATACGAGCAGTACTTC. Its protein product is CAWSQGISGTYEQYF.

The gene calls are TRBV29-1 and TRBJ2-4; TRBD2 might be the D (5 bases). CDR1 and CDR2 from the germline V gene are SQVTM and ANQGSEA. Trimming stripped 6 bases from V and 8 bases from J, with 17 bases between. The length of the CDR3 is 13 residues. CDR3 nucleotide sequence: TGCAGCGTCGGCGACGGACCCGGGGACATTCAGTACTTC. Residues: CSVGDGPGDIQYF.

The gene calls are TRBV6-5 and TRBJ2-1, with D uncertain. From germline, CDR1 is MNHEY and CDR2 SVGAGI. With 6 bases removed from V and 2 bases from J, the gap between germline ends came to 14 bases. CDR3 length: 15 residues. The CDR3 DNA sequence: TGTGCCAGCAGCCCCGGAGTGCTCGCCTACAATGAGCAGTTCTTC. Its protein is CASSPGVLAYNEQFF.

The V and J genes are TRBV11-2 and TRBJ1-1, with 9 bases fitting TRBD1. This CDR3 spans 18 amino acids. Germline lookup yields CDR1 SGHAT and CDR2 FQNNGV. V shed 2 bases, J shed 4 bases, and the junction held 14 bases outside the gene matches. The CDR3 reads CASSLTRDRVGWTTEAFF. The CDR3 nucleotides read TGTGCCAGCAGCTTAACTCGGGACAGGGTGGGTTGGACCACTGAAGCTTTCTTT.

This rearrangement joins TRBV11-3 to TRBJ2-7; 12 bases map to TRBD2. Looked up from germline, CDR1 is SGHNT and CDR2 is YENEEA. Trimming took 4 bases from V and 2 from J; bases not matched to a gene: 12. There are 18 residues in the CDR3. The CDR3 DNA reads as TGTGCCAGCAGCTCAAGCACCGCATCTAGCGGGAGGGCCTACGAGCAGTACTTC. Its protein is CASSSSTASSGRAYEQYF.

The chain combines TRBV11-1 with TRBJ1-2, with a weak D call TRBD1 (6 bases). This CDR3 comprises 16 residues. V was trimmed by 0 bases and J by 6 bases, leaving 17 bases between them. Looked up from germline, CDR1 is SGHAT and CDR2 is FQDESV (reference sequence). The CDR3 DNA reads TGTGCCAGCAGCTTAGCGCAGGGGCGCGTCCGGGATGGCTACACCTTC. Translated: CASSLAQGRVRDGYTF.

The chain joins TRBV7-2 to TRBJ2-2; D may be TRBD2 (6 bases). In germline, CDR1 is SGHTA, CDR2 FQGNSA. CDR3 length: 13 amino acids. V was shortened by 2 bases and J by 7 bases, with 8 bases between the two germline ends. CDR3 sequence (DNA): TGTGCCAGCAGCTTATACGGGAGCGGGGAGCTGTTTTTT. Residues: CASSLYGSGELFF.

The chain combines TRBV15 with TRBJ1-4; possibly TRBD1 for D (6 bases). The V end was cut by 1 base, the J end by 7 bases, with 13 bases between. This CDR3 region has 15 residues. Germline CDR1 LNHNV, CDR2 YYDKDF (reference sequence). The CDR3 spells CATSRAGGLSEKLFF. Written as DNA, the CDR3 is TGTGCCACCAGCAGAGCTGGGGGGCTTAGTGAAAAACTGTTTTTT. Looking up the rest from reference TRBV15 and TRBJ1-4 gives the full variable domain: DAMVIQNPRYQVTQFGKPVTLSCSQTLNHNVMYWYQQKSSQAPKLLFHYYDKDFNNEADTPDNFQSRRPNTSFCFLDIRSPGLGDTAMYLCATSRAGGLSEKLFFGSGTQLSVL.

This clone appeared once. This sequence joins TRBV5-4 and TRBJ2-2; D call uncertain. Germline V gene sequence: CDR1 SGHNT, CDR2 YYREEE (reference sequence). The CDR3 runs 15 residues. Trimming shortened V by 0 bases and J by 0 bases, and 6 bases separated the two germline ends. CDR3 DNA: TGTGCCAGCAGCTTGGGGCGGACGAACACCGGGGAGCTGTTTTTT. Translation: CASSLGRTNTGELFF.

The chain couples TRBV5-1 to TRBJ2-7; unclear D gene. Germline values: CDR1 SGHRS, CDR2 YFSETQ. CDR3 length: 14 amino acids. The ends were cut back, 6 bases at V and 2 bases at J, with 15 bases in the middle. Written as DNA, the CDR3 is TGCGCCAGCACCCCCCTTAACCCCGCCTACGAGCAGTACTTC. Its protein is CASTPLNPAYEQYF.